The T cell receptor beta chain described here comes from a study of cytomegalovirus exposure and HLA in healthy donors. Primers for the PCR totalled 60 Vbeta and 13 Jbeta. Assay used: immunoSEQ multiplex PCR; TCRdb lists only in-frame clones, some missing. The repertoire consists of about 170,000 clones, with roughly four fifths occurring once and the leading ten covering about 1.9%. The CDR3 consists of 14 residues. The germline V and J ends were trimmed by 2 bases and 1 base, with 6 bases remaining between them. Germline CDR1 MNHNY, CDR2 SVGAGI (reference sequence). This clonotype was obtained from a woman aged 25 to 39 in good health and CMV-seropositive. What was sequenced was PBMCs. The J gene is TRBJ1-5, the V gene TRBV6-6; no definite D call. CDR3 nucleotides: TGTGCCAGCAGTTACGGGCAGAGCAATCAGCCCCAGCATTTT. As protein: CASSYGQSNQPQHF.